Each of the 17 T cell receptor beta chains below was sequenced from the same sample in a study of post-analysis software for immune sequencing data. Notes on the study in general: Several TRBV segments (TRBV5-6, TRBV5-1 and TRBV20-1 among them) occurred more frequently in patients than in controls.

Unique molecular identifiers were built into the TCR beta cDNA libraries. MiXCR, run by TCRdb on the PCR reads, gives a single entry per CDR3 protein. The sample carries 150,000 to 200,000 distinct CDR3 sequences, over 25% recorded once. These TCRs are of unknown antigen specificity. The sample was blood. These receptors originate from a girl aged 10-17 years with multiple sclerosis.

On this clonotype itself: A single base separates this from a much larger clone, so it may be a read error. The chain combines TRBV18 with TRBJ2-1; 12 bases align to TRBD2. Germline CDR1 KGHSH, CDR2 LQKENI. The ends lost 3 bases at V and 5 bases at J; junction bases unmatched: 5. This CDR3 has 16 residues. The CDR3 DNA is TGTGCCAGCTCACCTGTTCGACTAGCGGGAGACAATGAGCAGTTCTTC. Its translation is CASSPVRLAGDNEQFF.

DNA for the CDR3: TGTGCCAGCAGCTTTCGACGTGGGACTAGCGGGAAATACAGGGATGAGCAGTACTTC. This codes for CASSFRRGTSGKYRDEQYF. The rearrangement joins TRBV11-1 to TRBJ2-7, with 13 bases aligning to TRBD2. CDR1 and CDR2 from the germline V gene are SGHAT and FQDESV (reference sequence). This CDR3 region has 19 residues. Trimming took 3 bases from V and 7 from J; bases not matched to a gene: 18.

The rearrangement links TRBV27 to TRBJ2-2; TRBD1 matches 11 bases. J gave up 5 bases and V 5 bases, and 1 base lay outside the gene matches. Germline CDR1 and CDR2: MNHEY and SMNVEV (reference sequence). This CDR3 is built from 14 residues. CDR3: CASSRDRGTGELFF. The DNA for the CDR3 is TGTGCCAGCAGTAGGGACAGGGGGACCGGGGAGCTGTTTTTT.

This sequence joins TRBV19 and TRBJ2-1, with 7 nucleotides matching TRBD2. J lost 8 bases, V lost 4 bases, and 5 bases had no gene match. The CDR3 has 13 residues. Germline V gene sequence: CDR1 LNHDA, CDR2 SQIVND (reference sequence). CDR3 loop: CASSSGRLDEQFF. The CDR3 DNA follows: TGTGCCAGTAGTAGCGGGAGATTGGATGAGCAGTTCTTC. The complete variable domain, with remaining parts taken from reference TRBV19 and TRBJ2-1, reads DGGITQSPKYLFRKEGQNVTLSCEQNLNHDAMYWYRQDPGQGLRLIYYSQIVNDFQKGDIAEGYSVSREKKESFPLTVTSAQKNPTAFYLCASSSGRLDEQFFGPGTRLTVL.

The chain is built from TRBV6-2 or TRBV6-3 and TRBJ2-5; 14 bases are shared with TRBD2. There are 19 residues in the CDR3. Looked up from germline, CDR1 is MNHEY and CDR2 is SVGEGT. V lost 4 bases and J lost 6; bases outside the gene matches: 16. The chain's CDR3 is CASSSGTSGSWSAWKTQYF. CDR3 DNA: TGTGCCAGCAGTTCCGGGACTAGCGGGAGTTGGAGCGCCTGGAAGACCCAGTACTTC.

On this clonotype itself: Possible read error: a much larger clone is one base away. CDR3 residues: CATSMSLGEQFF. CDR3 DNA sequence: TGTGCCACCTCCATGAGTTTGGGTGAGCAGTTCTTC. The chain uses TRBV7-9 and TRBJ2-1; D uncertain. Germline V gives CDR1 SEHNR, CDR2 FQNEAQ (reference sequence). Trimming cost V 10 bases and J 9 bases, with 16 bases left between them. The CDR3 has 12 residues.

This clonotype was seen just once. V gene TRBV28 combines with J gene TRBJ2-2; D not certain. The CDR3 loop spans 15 amino acids. Trimming shortened V by 5 bases and J by 0 bases, and 10 bases separated the two germline ends. Germline loops: CDR1 MDHEN, CDR2 SYDVKM. CDR3 in amino acids: CASSIGKANTGELFF. The CDR3 DNA reads as TGTGCCAGCAGTATCGGAAAGGCGAACACCGGGGAGCTGTTTTTT.

This clonotype was counted ten times or more. The J gene is TRBJ2-6, the V gene TRBV10-3; tentatively, D is TRBD1 or TRBD2 (5 bases each). The CDR3 covers 15 residues. Germline V gene sequence: CDR1 ENHRY, CDR2 SYGVKD. Between the trimmed V and J ends, which lost 3 bases and 4 bases, there was a span of 10 bases. The CDR3 sequence is CAISDPGTGANVLTF. The CDR3 bases are TGTGCCATCAGTGACCCAGGGACCGGGGCCAACGTCCTGACTTTC.

This clonotype has a handful of counts. The gene calls are TRBV9 and TRBJ1-1; no firm D call. V was clipped by 0 bases and J by 6 bases, with 9 bases between them. Per the germline V gene, CDR1 is SGDLS and CDR2 is YYNGEE. The CDR3 is 13 residues long. Here the CDR3 DNA reads TGTGCCAGCAGCGTAGAAGTGACCGCTGAAGCTTTCTTT. This sequence encodes CASSVEVTAEAFF.

In this sample, this clonotype turned up a few times. The chain joins TRBV18 to TRBJ1-4, with 7 positions matching TRBD1. The CDR3 totals 13 residues. The germline V gene has CDR1 KGHSH and CDR2 LQKENI. Unmatched junction bases numbered 3, after V lost 3 bases and J lost 8 bases. The CDR3 DNA sequence: TGTGCCAGCTCACCCGGGACAGCGGAAAAACTGTTTTTT. It specifies CASSPGTAEKLFF.

This rearrangement joins TRBV20-1 to TRBJ2-3; D perhaps matches TRBD2 (6 bases). The CDR3 covers 10 residues. The germline V gene has CDR1 DFQATT and CDR2 SNEGSKA (reference sequence). The V and J ends lost 6 bases and 8 bases respectively, with 9 bases between them. The DNA for the CDR3 is TGCAGTGCCTCGCGGGGTACGCAGTATTTT. As protein: CSASRGTQYF.

This clonotype came up many times. The DNA of the CDR3 is TGTGCCATCAGTGAGGCTTTAGCCAAAAACATTCAGTACTTC. It specifies CAISEALAKNIQYF. This chain connects TRBV10-3 to TRBJ2-4; D not resolved. V was pared by 2 bases and J by 0 bases, with 5 bases between. CDR1 is ENHRY and CDR2 is SYGVKD in the germline V gene. The CDR3 totals 14 residues.

The rearrangement links TRBV29-1 to TRBJ2-5, with 8 bases fitting TRBD1. V dropped 6 bases and J dropped 2; count of bases not matched to a gene: 2. The CDR3 spans 12 residues. Germline assignment: CDR1 SQVTM and CDR2 ANQGSEA. CDR3 sequence: CSVGQGQETQYF. The CDR3 coding sequence is TGCAGCGTCGGACAGGGTCAAGAGACCCAGTACTTC. The full variable domain, its missing parts supplied by reference TRBV29-1 and TRBJ2-5, is SAVISQKPSRDICQRGTSLTIQCQVDSQVTMMFWYRQQPGQSLTLIATANQGSEATYESGFVIDKFPISRPNLTFSTLTVSNMSPEDSSIYLCSVGQGQETQYFGPGTRLLVL.

This clonotype was observed once. This chain connects TRBV6-6 to TRBJ2-5; D is perhaps TRBD2 (5 bases). Per germline, CDR1 MNHNY and CDR2 SVGAGI (reference sequence). Trimming stripped 6 bases from V and 4 bases from J, with 18 bases between. The CDR3 has 15 residues. CDR3 bases: TGTGCCAGCAGCTCCGGGCCCTTAGAGGGAGAGACCCAGTACTTC. This codes for CASSSGPLEGETQYF.

This clonotype was detected a few times. This rearrangement joins TRBV28 to TRBJ2-1; either TRBD1 or TRBD2 may supply D (5 bases each). V was clipped by 5 bases and J by 13 bases, with 15 bases between them. The germline gives CDR1 MDHEN, CDR2 SYDVKM. This CDR3 has 12 amino acids. This CDR3 is CASSPLGEYQFF. DNA of the CDR3: TGTGCCAGCAGTCCCCTGGGGGAATACCAGTTCTTC. The complete variable domain, with remaining parts taken from reference TRBV28 and TRBJ2-1, reads DVKVTQSSRYLVKRTGEKVFLECVQDMDHENMFWYRQDPGLGLRLIYFSYDVKMKEKGDIPEGYSVSREKKERFSLILESASTNQTSMYLCASSPLGEYQFFGPGTRLTVL.

This clonotype was seen repeatedly, ten times or more. The chain joins TRBV2 to TRBJ2-7; D remains ambiguous. Germline V CDR1 and CDR2: SNHLY, FYNNEI. V lost 1 base and J 3 bases, leaving 7 bases between the germline ends. CDR3 size: 13 residues. The CDR3 DNA reads as TGTGCCAGCAGTGAAGACAGACTCTACGAGCAGTACTTC. It translates to CASSEDRLYEQYF.

The CDR3 is CASSRWDRVEVGGYTF. In DNA form, the CDR3 reads TGTGCCAGCAGCCGCTGGGACAGGGTGGAAGTTGGTGGCTACACCTTC. This chain links TRBV3-1 with TRBJ1-2, with TRBD1 identical over 9 bases. The CDR3 is 16 residues long. CDR1 and CDR2 from the germline V gene are LGHDT and YNNKEL (reference sequence). After removal of 4 bases from V and 7 bases from J, the junction contained 13 bases not matched to a gene.